Below, one T cell receptor (beta chain) is given with its context. The sample is drawn from a study of cytomegalovirus exposure and HLA in healthy donors. Generated by immunoSEQ multiplex PCR, the TCRdb table keeps only in-frame clones and is missing some. This sample has approximately 110,000 clones, with around 94% found just once. This receptor was taken from a woman younger than 30 in good health and CMV-seronegative. The sample comprised PBMCs.

CDR3 protein: CASSFEGAPAENEQFF. CDR3 sequence (DNA): TGCGCCAGCAGCTTTGAAGGGGCCCCCGCCGAGAATGAGCAGTTCTTC. This chain joins TRBV5-1 and TRBJ2-1, with a weak D call TRBD1 (5 bases). This CDR3 is built from 16 residues. Per germline, CDR1 SGHRS and CDR2 YFSETQ. Trimming left V 2 bases short and J 7 bases short, with 19 bases between.